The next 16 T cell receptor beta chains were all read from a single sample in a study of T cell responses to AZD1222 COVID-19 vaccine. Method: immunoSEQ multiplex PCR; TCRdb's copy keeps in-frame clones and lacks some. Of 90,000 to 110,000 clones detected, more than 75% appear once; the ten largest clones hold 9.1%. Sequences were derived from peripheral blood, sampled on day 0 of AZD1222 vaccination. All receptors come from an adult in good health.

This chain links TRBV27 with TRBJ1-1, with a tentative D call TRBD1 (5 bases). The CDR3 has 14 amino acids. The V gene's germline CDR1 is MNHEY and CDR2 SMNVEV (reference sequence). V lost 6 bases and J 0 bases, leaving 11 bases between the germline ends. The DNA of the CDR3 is TGTGCCAGCAGCTCGGGACTCTTGAACACTGAAGCTTTCTTT. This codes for CASSSGLLNTEAFF.

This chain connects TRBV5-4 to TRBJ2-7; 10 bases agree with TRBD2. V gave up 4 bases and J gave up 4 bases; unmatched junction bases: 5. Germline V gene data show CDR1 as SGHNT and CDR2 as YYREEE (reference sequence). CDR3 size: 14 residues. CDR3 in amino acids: CASSTGTSVYEQYF. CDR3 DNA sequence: TGTGCCAGCAGCACCGGGACTAGCGTTTACGAGCAGTACTTC.

The CDR3 spells CASRRENQQYF. The CDR3 DNA follows: TGTGCCAGTCGGCGGGAGAATCAGCAGTACTTC. The chain links TRBV21-1 to TRBJ2-7; the DNA was not used to check the table's D call, TRBD2. TRBV21-1 is flagged as a pseudogene. The CDR3 totals 11 residues.

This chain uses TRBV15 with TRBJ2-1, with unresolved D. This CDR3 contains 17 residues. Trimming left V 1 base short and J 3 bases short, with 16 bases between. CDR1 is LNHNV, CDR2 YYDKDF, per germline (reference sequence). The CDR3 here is CATSRVKPGYYYNEQFF. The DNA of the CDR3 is TGTGCCACCAGCAGAGTGAAGCCGGGCTACTACTACAATGAGCAGTTCTTC.

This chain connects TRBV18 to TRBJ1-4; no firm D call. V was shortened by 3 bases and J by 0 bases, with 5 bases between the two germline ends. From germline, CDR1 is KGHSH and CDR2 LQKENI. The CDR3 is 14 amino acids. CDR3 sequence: CASSPGSTNEKLFF. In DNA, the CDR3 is TGTGCCAGCTCACCGGGTTCAACTAATGAAAAACTGTTTTTT.

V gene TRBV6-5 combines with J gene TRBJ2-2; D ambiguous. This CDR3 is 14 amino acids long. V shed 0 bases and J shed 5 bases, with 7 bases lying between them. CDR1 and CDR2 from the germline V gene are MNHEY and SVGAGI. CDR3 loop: CASSYSSATGELFF. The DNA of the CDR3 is TGTGCCAGCAGTTACTCCAGCGCAACCGGGGAGCTGTTTTTT.

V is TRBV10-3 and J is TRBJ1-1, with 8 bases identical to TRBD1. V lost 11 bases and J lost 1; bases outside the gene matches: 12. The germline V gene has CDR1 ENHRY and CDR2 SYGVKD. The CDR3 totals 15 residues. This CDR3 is CAARGRGLENTEAFF. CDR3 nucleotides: TGTGCCGCAAGAGGCAGGGGGCTTGAGAACACTGAAGCTTTCTTT.

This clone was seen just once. CDR3 residues: CASSGYGNTIYF. The DNA of the CDR3 is TGCGCCAGCTCTGGGTACGGAAACACCATATATTTT. The genes are TRBV5-1 and TRBJ1-3; no clear D gene. CDR3 length equals 12 residues. In germline, CDR1 is SGHRS, CDR2 YFSETQ. Trimming removed 7 bases from V and 4 bases from J, with 9 bases in between.

DNA for the CDR3: TGTGCCAGCTCACCCGGGTGGCCAGAGAGCTCCTACAATGAGCAGTTCTTC. Protein product: CASSPGWPESSYNEQFF. The chain links TRBV18 to TRBJ2-1; D remains ambiguous. V shed 3 bases and J shed 0 bases, with 15 bases lying between them. In germline, CDR1 is KGHSH, CDR2 LQKENI. The CDR3 has 17 residues.

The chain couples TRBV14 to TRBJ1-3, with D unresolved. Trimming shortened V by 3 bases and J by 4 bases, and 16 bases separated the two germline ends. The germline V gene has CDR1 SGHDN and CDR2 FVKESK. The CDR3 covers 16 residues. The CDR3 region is CASSQTIIPSGNTIYF. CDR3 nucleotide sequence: TGTGCCAGCAGCCAGACTATTATCCCCTCGGGAAACACCATATATTTT.

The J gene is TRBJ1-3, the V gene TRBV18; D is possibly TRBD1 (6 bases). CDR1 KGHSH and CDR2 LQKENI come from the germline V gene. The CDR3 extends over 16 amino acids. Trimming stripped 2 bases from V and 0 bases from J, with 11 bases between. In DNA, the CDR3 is TGTGCCAGCTCACCAGAGACAGGCGTCTCTGGAAACACCATATATTTT. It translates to CASSPETGVSGNTIYF.

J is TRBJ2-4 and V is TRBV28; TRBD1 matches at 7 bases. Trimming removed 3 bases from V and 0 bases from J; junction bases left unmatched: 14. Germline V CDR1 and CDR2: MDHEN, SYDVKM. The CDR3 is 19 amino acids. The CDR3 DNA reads TGTGCCAGCAGTTTCCAGCTACGACAGGGCCTACTAGCCAAAAACATTCAGTACTTC. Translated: CASSFQLRQGLLAKNIQYF.

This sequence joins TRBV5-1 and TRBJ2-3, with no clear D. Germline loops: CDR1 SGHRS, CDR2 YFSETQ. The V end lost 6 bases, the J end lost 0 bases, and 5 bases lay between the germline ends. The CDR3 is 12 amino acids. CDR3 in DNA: TGCGCCAGCACCTCGAGCACAGATACGCAGTATTTT. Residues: CASTSSTDTQYF.

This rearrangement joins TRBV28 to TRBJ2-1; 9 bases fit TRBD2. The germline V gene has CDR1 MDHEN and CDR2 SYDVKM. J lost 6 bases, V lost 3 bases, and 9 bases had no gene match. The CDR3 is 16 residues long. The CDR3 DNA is TGTGCCAGCAGTTTTTTGGGCGGGAGGGGAACCAATGAGCAGTTCTTC. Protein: CASSFLGGRGTNEQFF.

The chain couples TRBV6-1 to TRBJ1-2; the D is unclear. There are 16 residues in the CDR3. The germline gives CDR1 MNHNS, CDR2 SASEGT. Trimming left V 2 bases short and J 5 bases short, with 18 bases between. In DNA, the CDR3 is TGTGCCAGCAGTGAAAGTCGGGCGGGAGGAGGATATGGCTACACCTTC. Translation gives CASSESRAGGGYGYTF.

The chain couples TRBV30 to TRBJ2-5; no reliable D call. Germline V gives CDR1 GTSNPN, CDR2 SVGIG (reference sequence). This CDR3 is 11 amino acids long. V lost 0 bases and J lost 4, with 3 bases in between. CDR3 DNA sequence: TGTGCCTGGAGTGTTGGAGAGACCCAGTACTTC. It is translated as CAWSVGETQYF.